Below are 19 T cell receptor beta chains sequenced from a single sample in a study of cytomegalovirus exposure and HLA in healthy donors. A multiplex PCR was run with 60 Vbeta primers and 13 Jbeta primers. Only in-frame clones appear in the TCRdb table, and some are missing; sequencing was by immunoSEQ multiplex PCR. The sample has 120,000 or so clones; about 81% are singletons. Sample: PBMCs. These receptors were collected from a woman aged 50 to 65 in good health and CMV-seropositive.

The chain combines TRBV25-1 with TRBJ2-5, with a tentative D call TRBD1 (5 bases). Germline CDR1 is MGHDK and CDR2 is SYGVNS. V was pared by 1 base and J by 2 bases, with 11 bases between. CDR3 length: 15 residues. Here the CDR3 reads CASSELGARQETQYF. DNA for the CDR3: TGTGCCAGCAGTGAATTAGGGGCGCGGCAAGAGACCCAGTACTTC.

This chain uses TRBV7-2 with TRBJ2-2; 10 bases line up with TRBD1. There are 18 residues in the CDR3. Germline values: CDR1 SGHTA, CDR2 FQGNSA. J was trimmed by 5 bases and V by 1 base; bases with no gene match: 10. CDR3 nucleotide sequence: TGTGCCAGCAGCTTAGGGGGACAGGGGCGCGTCGAAACCGGGGAGCTGTTTTTT. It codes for CASSLGGQGRVETGELFF.

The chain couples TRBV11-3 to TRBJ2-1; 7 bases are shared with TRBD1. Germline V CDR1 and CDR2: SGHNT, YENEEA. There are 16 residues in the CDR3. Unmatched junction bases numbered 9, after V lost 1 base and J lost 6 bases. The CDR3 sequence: CASSLGVVGTVNEQFF. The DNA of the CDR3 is TGTGCCAGCAGCTTAGGGGTCGTTGGGACAGTCAATGAGCAGTTCTTC.

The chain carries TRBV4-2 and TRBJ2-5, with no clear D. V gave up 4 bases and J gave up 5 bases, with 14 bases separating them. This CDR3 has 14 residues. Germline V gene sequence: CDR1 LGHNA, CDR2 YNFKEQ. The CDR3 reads CASSPSFHAETQYF. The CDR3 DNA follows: TGTGCCAGCAGCCCCTCCTTTCACGCGGAGACCCAGTACTTC.

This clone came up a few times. Written as DNA, the CDR3 is TGTGCCAGTAGTAAACCTTTGGGCCCAGGAGCGGCGGGCTACACCTTC. As protein: CASSKPLGPGAAGYTF. The V and J genes are TRBV19 and TRBJ1-2; D unresolved. The germline CDR1 and CDR2 sequences are LNHDA and SQIVND (reference sequence). The CDR3 has 16 residues. V lost 4 bases and J lost 8, with 23 bases in between.

CDR3 in DNA: TGCGCCAGCAGCCCGGACAGGGGAAACACTGAAGCTTTCTTT. Residues: CASSPDRGNTEAFF. This chain joins TRBV5-1 and TRBJ1-1, with 9 bases lining up with TRBD1. Trimming took 4 bases from V and 2 from J; bases not matched to a gene: 3. Germline V gives CDR1 SGHRS, CDR2 YFSETQ. The CDR3 extends over 14 amino acids.

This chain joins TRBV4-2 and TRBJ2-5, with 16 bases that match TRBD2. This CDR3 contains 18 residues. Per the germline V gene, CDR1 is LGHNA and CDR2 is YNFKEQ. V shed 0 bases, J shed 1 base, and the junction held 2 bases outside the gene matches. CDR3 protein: CASSQEGLAGGFQETQYF. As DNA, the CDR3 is TGTGCCAGCAGCCAAGAGGGACTAGCGGGGGGGTTCCAAGAGACCCAGTACTTC.

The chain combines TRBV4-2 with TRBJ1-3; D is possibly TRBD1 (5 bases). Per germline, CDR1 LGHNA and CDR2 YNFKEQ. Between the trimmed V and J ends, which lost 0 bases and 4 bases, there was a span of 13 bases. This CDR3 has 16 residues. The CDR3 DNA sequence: TGTGCCAGCAGCCAAGATCTAGGGGTAGAAGGAAACACCATATATTTT. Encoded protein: CASSQDLGVEGNTIYF.

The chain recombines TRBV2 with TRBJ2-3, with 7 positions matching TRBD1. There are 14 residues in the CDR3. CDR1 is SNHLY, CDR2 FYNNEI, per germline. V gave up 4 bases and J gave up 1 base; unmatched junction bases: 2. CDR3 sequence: CASSAQGGTDTQYF. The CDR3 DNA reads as TGTGCCAGCAGTGCGCAGGGGGGCACAGATACGCAGTATTTT. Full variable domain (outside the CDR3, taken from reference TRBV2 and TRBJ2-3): EPEVTQTPSHQVTQMGQEVILRCVPISNHLYFYWYRQILGQKVEFLVSFYNNEISEKSEIFDDQFSVERPDGSNFTLKIRSTKLEDSAMYFCASSAQGGTDTQYFGPGTRLTVL.

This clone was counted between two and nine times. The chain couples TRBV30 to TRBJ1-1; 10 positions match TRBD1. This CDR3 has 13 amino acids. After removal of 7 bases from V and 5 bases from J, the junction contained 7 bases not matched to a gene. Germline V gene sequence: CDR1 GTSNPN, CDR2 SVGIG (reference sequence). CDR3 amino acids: CASRDRGSTEAFF. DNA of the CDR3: TGTGCCTCTCGGGACAGGGGAAGTACTGAAGCTTTCTTT.

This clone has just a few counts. For the CDR3, the DNA is TGTGCCAGCAACAAGCTAGCGGGTCCCTACAATGAGCAGTTCTTC. Translation: CASNKLAGPYNEQFF. This sequence joins TRBV2 and TRBJ2-1; 8 nucleotides match TRBD2. The germline CDR1 and CDR2 sequences are SNHLY and FYNNEI. Trimming at V came to 7 bases and at J to 2 bases, leaving 7 bases not matched to a gene. The CDR3 length is 15 residues.

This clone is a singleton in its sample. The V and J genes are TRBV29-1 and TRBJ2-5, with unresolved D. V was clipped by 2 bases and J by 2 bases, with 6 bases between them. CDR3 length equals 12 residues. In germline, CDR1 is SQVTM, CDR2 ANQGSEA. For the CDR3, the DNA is TGCAGCGTTGAAAGAGCACAAGAGACCCAGTACTTC. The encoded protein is CSVERAQETQYF.

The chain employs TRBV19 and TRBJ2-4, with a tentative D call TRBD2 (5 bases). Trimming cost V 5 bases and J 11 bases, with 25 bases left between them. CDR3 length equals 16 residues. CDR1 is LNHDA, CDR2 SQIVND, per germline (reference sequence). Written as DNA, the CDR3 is TGTGCCAGTAGTGGTGGCGGGCGGAGAGGTCGTGCCGTTCAGTACTTC. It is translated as CASSGGGRRGRAVQYF.

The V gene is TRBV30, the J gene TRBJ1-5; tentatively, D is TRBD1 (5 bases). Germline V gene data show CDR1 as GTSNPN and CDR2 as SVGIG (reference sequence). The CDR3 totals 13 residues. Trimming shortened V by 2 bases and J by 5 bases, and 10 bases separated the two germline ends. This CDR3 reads CAWSRQGDQPQHF. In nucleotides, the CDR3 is TGTGCCTGGAGTAGGCAGGGTGATCAGCCCCAGCATTTT.

The CDR3 region has the DNA TGTGCCAGCAGGGGACAGGGGGCCGGTATCGCCCAGTACTTC. Translation: CASRGQGAGIAQYF. V is TRBV27 and J is TRBJ2-5, with TRBD1 identical over 12 bases. Germline loops: CDR1 MNHEY, CDR2 SMNVEV (reference sequence). CDR3 length: 14 amino acids. With 6 bases clipped from V and 9 bases from J, the junction kept 8 bases outside the gene matches.

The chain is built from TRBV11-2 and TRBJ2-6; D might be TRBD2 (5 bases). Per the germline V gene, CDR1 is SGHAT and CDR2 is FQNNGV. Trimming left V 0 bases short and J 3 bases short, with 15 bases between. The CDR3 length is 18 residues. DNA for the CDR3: TGTGCCAGCAGCTTAGATTTTCATCACGGGGATGGGGCCAACGTCCTGACTTTC. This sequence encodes CASSLDFHHGDGANVLTF.

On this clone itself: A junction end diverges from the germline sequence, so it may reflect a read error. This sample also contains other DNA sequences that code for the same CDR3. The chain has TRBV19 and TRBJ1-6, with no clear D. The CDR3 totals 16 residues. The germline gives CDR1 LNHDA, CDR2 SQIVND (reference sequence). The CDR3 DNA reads TGTGCCAGTAGAATAGGGTCCCGAGTCTTGAATTCCCCCCTCCACTTT. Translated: CASRIGSRVLNSPLHF.

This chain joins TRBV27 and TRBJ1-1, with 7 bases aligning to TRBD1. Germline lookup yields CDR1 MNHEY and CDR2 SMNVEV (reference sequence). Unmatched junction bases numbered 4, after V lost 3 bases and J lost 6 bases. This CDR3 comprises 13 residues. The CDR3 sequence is CASSFTGVAEAFF. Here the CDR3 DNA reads TGTGCCAGCAGTTTCACAGGGGTGGCTGAAGCTTTCTTT.

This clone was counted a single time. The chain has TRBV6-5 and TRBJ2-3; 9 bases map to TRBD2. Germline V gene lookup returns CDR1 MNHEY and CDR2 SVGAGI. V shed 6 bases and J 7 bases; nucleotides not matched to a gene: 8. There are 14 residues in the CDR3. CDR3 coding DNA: TGTGCCAGCAGCCGCGGGGGGGCCAGGAATACGCAGTATTTT. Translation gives CASSRGGARNTQYF.